These 6 T cell receptor beta chains were sequenced from one sample in a study of blood T cell repertoires in COVID-19. Sequencing used immunoSEQ multiplex PCR; TCRdb keeps in-frame clones, though not all of them. Of about 150,000 clones listed, around 83% are singletons. Sequenced: peripheral blood. These receptor sequences come from a woman in her 70s who had recovered from COVID-19.

The J gene is TRBJ2-4, the V gene TRBV28, with D possibly TRBD1 on 6 matching bases. The ends were cut back, 2 bases at V and 11 bases at J, with 13 bases in the middle. Germline CDR1 is MDHEN and CDR2 is SYDVKM. The CDR3 extends over 13 amino acids. The CDR3 is CASSLPHSGVQYF. CDR3 DNA sequence: TGTGCCAGCAGTTTACCTCACTCAGGGGTTCAGTACTTC.

V and J are TRBV15 and TRBJ1-3, with 8 bases lining up with TRBD1. Germline V gene lookup returns CDR1 LNHNV and CDR2 YYDKDF (reference sequence). The CDR3 runs 16 residues. The V and J ends lost 0 bases and 4 bases, in that order; junction bases with no gene match: 5. DNA for the CDR3: TGTGCCACCAGCAGAGACCCCCAGGGGGCAGGAAACACCATATATTTT. Amino acids: CATSRDPQGAGNTIYF.

This clone was found once. This sequence joins TRBV5-1 and TRBJ2-7, with a tentative D call TRBD2 (6 bases). This CDR3 has 15 residues. V gave up 3 bases and J gave up 3 bases, with 16 bases separating them. The germline V gene has CDR1 SGHRS and CDR2 YFSETQ. The CDR3 bases are TGCGCCAGCAGCTCGTCCGTGGGAGGATTCTACGAGCAGTACTTC. It translates to CASSSSVGGFYEQYF.

The V gene is TRBV27, the J gene TRBJ2-1; tentatively, D is TRBD2 (6 bases). The CDR3 loop spans 13 amino acids. With 11 bases removed from V and 0 bases from J, the gap between germline ends came to 11 bases. Germline values: CDR1 MNHEY, CDR2 SMNVEV (reference sequence). CDR3 region: CAAGGASYNEQFF. The CDR3 DNA reads as TGTGCCGCCGGAGGGGCCTCCTACAATGAGCAGTTCTTC.

The chain is built from TRBV19 and TRBJ2-1; D not resolved. This CDR3 has 13 residues. Germline-derived CDR1 and CDR2 are LNHDA and SQIVND (reference sequence). V was shortened by 4 bases and J by 7 bases, with 11 bases between the two germline ends. The CDR3 spells CASSSGGRNEQFF. CDR3 DNA: TGTGCCAGTAGTAGCGGCGGTCGGAATGAGCAGTTCTTC. Complete variable domain (other parts from reference TRBV19 and TRBJ2-1): DGGITQSPKYLFRKEGQNVTLSCEQNLNHDAMYWYRQDPGQGLRLIYYSQIVNDFQKGDIAEGYSVSREKKESFPLTVTSAQKNPTAFYLCASSSGGRNEQFFGPGTRLTVL.

The V gene is TRBV7-2, the J gene TRBJ1-2; 9 bases line up with TRBD1. The CDR3 totals 14 residues. J was trimmed by 4 bases and V by 0 bases; bases with no gene match: 0. Germline-derived CDR1 and CDR2 are SGHTA and FQGNSA. The CDR3 DNA reads TGTGCCAGCAGCTTAGCGACAGGGGGCTATGGCTACACCTTC. This sequence encodes CASSLATGGYGYTF.